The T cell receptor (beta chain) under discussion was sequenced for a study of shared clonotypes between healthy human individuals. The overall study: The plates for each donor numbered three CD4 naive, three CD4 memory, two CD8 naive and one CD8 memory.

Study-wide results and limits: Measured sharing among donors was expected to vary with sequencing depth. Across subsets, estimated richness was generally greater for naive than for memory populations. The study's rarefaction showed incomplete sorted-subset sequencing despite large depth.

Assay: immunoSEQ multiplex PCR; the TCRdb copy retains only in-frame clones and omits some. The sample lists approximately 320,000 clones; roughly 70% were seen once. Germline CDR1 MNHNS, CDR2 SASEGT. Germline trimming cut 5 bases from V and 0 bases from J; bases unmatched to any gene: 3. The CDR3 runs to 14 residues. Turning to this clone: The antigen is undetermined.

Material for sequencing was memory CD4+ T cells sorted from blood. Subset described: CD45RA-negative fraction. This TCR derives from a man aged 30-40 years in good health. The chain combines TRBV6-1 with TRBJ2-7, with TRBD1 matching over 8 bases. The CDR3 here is CASSWTGSSYEQYF. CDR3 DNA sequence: TGTGCCAGCAGTTGGACAGGGAGCTCCTACGAGCAGTACTTC.